These 10 T cell receptor beta chains were all obtained from the same sample, sequenced in a study of T cell repertoires in ileal Crohn's disease. TCRdb keeps only in-frame clones here, not all; method: immunoSEQ multiplex PCR. This sample has about 17,000 clones, with over 45% found just once. The sequencing input was ileal tissue. These receptors came from an adult with Crohn's disease.

V and J are TRBV6-1 and TRBJ2-2; 8 bases are shared with TRBD1. There are 16 residues in the CDR3. Germline V gives CDR1 MNHNS, CDR2 SASEGT. The J segment lost 1 base and the V segment lost 2 bases, leaving 3 bases of the junction unmatched. This CDR3 reads CASSEIGQGNTGELFF. DNA for the CDR3: TGTGCCAGCAGTGAAATAGGACAGGGGAACACCGGGGAGCTGTTTTTT.

The gene calls are TRBV9 and TRBJ2-5; tentatively, D is TRBD1 (5 bases). CDR3 size: 15 residues. Between the trimmed V and J ends, which lost 0 bases and 3 bases, there was a span of 12 bases. The germline V gene encodes CDR1 SGDLS and CDR2 YYNGEE. The CDR3 loop reads CASSVEVGREETQYF. The DNA for the CDR3 is TGTGCCAGCAGCGTAGAGGTGGGCAGGGAAGAGACCCAGTACTTC.

The chain couples TRBV28 to TRBJ1-2; D is uncertain. V lost 5 bases, J lost 8 bases, and 15 bases lay in between. Germline V gene sequence: CDR1 MDHEN, CDR2 SYDVKM. This CDR3 region has 13 residues. CDR3 sequence: CASSIEEGLGYTF. CDR3 DNA: TGTGCCAGCAGTATCGAAGAGGGCCTGGGCTACACCTTC.

In its sample, this clone was seen a few times. This rearrangement joins TRBV18 to TRBJ1-4; D is ambiguous. Germline lookup yields CDR1 KGHSH and CDR2 LQKENI. V was trimmed by 4 bases and J by 8 bases, leaving 11 bases between them. The length of the CDR3 is 13 residues. The CDR3 DNA follows: TGTGCCAGCTCACAGTCAGAGGGAGAAAAACTGTTTTTT. Translation gives CASSQSEGEKLFF.

The chain carries TRBV19 and TRBJ1-5, with 7 bases fitting TRBD1. With V trimmed by 5 bases and J by 0 bases, 10 bases remained unmatched. CDR3 length equals 17 residues. From germline, CDR1 is LNHDA and CDR2 SQIVND (reference sequence). The CDR3 is CASSADRIRGSNQPQHF. CDR3 nucleotides: TGTGCCAGTAGTGCGGACAGGATTAGGGGTAGCAATCAGCCCCAGCATTTT.

The chain recombines TRBV30 with TRBJ1-5; perhaps TRBD1 as D (6 bases). Germline CDR1 and CDR2: GTSNPN and SVGIG (reference sequence). Trimming pared 0 bases from V and 4 bases from J, leaving 16 bases between. CDR3 length: 16 residues. The CDR3 protein is CAWSVRPAGDNQPQHF. CDR3 nucleotide sequence: TGTGCCTGGAGTGTACGCCCGGCAGGGGATAATCAGCCCCAGCATTTT.

The V gene is TRBV5-4, the J gene TRBJ2-5, with D possibly matching TRBD2 (6 bases). The CDR3 is made up of 15 amino acids. The V gene's germline CDR1 is SGHNT and CDR2 YYREEE (reference sequence). The V and J ends lost 1 base and 2 bases respectively, with 12 bases between them. CDR3 nucleotides: TGTGCCAGCAGCTTGCCCGGGACTCAGCAAGAGACCCAGTACTTC. Amino acids: CASSLPGTQQETQYF.

CDR3 nucleotide sequence: TGTGCCAGCAGTTTAAGGGCCGGACAGGGCCCATCAGATACGCAGTATTTT. It is translated as CASSLRAGQGPSDTQYF. The chain couples TRBV27 to TRBJ2-3, with TRBD1 matching 8 bases. The CDR3 is 17 amino acids. The junction had 11 bases not matched to a gene; V was cut back by 2 bases and J by 4 bases. Germline loops: CDR1 MNHEY, CDR2 SMNVEV (reference sequence).

CDR3 amino acids: CAGISGTSFSYNEQFF. CDR3 coding DNA: TGTGCCGGAATTAGCGGGACTAGCTTCTCCTACAATGAGCAGTTCTTC. This chain connects TRBV30 to TRBJ2-1; 9 positions match TRBD2. Germline CDR1 GTSNPN, CDR2 SVGIG (reference sequence). The CDR3 is 16 amino acids. After removal of 8 bases from V and 0 bases from J, the junction contained 11 bases not matched to a gene.

Only a few counts were recorded for this clone. The chain recombines TRBV7-8 with TRBJ1-1, with 7 bases identical to TRBD1. The germline gives CDR1 SGHVS, CDR2 FQNEAQ. Trimming took 2 bases from V and 5 from J; bases not matched to a gene: 8. The CDR3 runs 15 residues. The CDR3 bases are TGTGCCAGCAGCTTAACGACAGGGATGAGGACTGAAGCTTTCTTT. Its translation is CASSLTTGMRTEAFF.